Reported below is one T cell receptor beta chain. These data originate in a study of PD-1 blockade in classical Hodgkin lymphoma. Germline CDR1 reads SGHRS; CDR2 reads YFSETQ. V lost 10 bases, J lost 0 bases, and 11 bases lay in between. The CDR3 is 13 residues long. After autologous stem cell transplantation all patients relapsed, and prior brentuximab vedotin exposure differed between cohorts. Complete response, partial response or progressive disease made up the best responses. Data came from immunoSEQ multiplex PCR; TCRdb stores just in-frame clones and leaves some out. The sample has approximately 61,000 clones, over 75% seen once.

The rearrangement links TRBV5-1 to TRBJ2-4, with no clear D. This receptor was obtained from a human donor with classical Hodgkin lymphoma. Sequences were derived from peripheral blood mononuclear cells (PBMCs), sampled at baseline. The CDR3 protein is CARFKIAKNIQYF. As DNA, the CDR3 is TGCGCCCGTTTTAAGATAGCCAAAAACATTCAGTACTTC.